This TCR beta chain stems from a study of early T cells in non-severe SARS-CoV-2 infection. The germline CDR1 and CDR2 sequences are LGHNA and YSLEER. The CDR3 has 14 residues. Trimming took off 1 base at V and 1 base at J, with 7 bases between the two ends. This clonotype has only a few counts. TCRdb itself ran the 5' RACE reads through MiXCR, one entry per CDR3 protein. The repertoire includes approximately 29,000 distinct CDR3 sequences, under 6% of them detected once, and 5% to 5.5% sits in the top ten. The sequencing input was whole blood. The chain recombines TRBV4-3 with TRBJ1-1; D unclear. The sequence came from an adult who was a healthcare worker with PCR-confirmed SARS-CoV-2 infection or an uninfected control (not recorded which). The CDR3 here is CASSQVAGNTEAFF. The CDR3 nucleotides read TGCGCCAGCAGCCAAGTTGCCGGGAACACTGAAGCTTTCTTT.